This TCR beta chain was sequenced in a study of cytomegalovirus exposure and HLA in healthy donors. Germline V lookup: CDR1 MNHNS, CDR2 SASEGT. This CDR3 comprises 18 residues. The J segment lost 4 bases and the V segment lost 3 bases, leaving 15 bases of the junction unmatched. This clone was seen a few times. The primer mix had 60 Vbeta and 13 Jbeta primers. The data were produced by immunoSEQ multiplex PCR, yet TCRdb's version contains in-frame clones alone and is incomplete. The sample shows some 110,000 clones, over 60% of them seen only once. The sequence was collected from a woman aged 55 to 70 in good health and CMV-seropositive. The chain is built from TRBV6-1 and TRBJ1-2, with TRBD1 matching 9 bases. Sample: PBMCs. The chain's CDR3 is CASSDPNRGRNSSYGYTF. CDR3 in DNA: TGTGCCAGCAGTGACCCTAACAGGGGGCGAAACTCTAGCTATGGCTACACCTTC.